This T cell receptor (beta chain) is from a study of blood T cell repertoires in COVID-19. Measured with immunoSEQ multiplex PCR; TCRdb has only the in-frame clones, and not every one. The sample yields roughly 130,000 clones, about 84% seen once. Germline V gene data show CDR1 as LNHDA and CDR2 as SQIVND (reference sequence). After removal of 5 bases from V and 1 base from J, the junction contained 1 base not matched to a gene. The CDR3 covers 14 residues. The sequence was obtained from a woman aged 55-70 years with acute or convalescent COVID-19. Specimen: peripheral blood. The chain is built from TRBV19 and TRBJ2-5, with TRBD2 matching 10 bases. The CDR3 region has the DNA TGTGCCAGTAGTGAGCGGGGGGGCCAAGAGACCCAGTACTTC. Its protein is CASSERGGQETQYF.